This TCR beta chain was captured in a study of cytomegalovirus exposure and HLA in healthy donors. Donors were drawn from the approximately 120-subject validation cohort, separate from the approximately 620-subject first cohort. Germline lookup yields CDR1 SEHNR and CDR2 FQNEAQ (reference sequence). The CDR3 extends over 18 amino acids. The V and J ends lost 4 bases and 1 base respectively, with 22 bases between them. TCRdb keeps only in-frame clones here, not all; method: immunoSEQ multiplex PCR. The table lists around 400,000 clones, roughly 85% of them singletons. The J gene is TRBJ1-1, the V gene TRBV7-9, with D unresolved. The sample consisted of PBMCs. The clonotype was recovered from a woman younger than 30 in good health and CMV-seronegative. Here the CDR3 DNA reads TGTGCCAGCAGCTACCTACCCCGGGGTCCGGAGGAGAACACTGAAGCTTTCTTT. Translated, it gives CASSYLPRGPEENTEAFF.